This section outlines one T cell receptor beta chain sequence together with its context. Its antigen is currently not known. No much larger clonotype is one base removed from it; base qualities were not supplied. Library creation used 5' RACE. Sequencer: Illumina HiSeq 2500. A second PCR of about 6 to 12 cycles was run with a J-beta primer mix and a sample-barcoded 5' primer. Each TCR beta cDNA molecule received a unique molecular identifier from a template-switch 5' adaptor carrying 12 random nucleotides. Each sample yielded at least 2.5 million CDR3-containing paired-end reads. The Mint cDNA synthesis kit, primed by a TRBC-specific oligonucleotide, was used to synthesize first-strand cDNA from all RNA. After uracil-DNA glycosylase treatment, a first 18-cycle PCR used universal primers M1SS and BC2_uni_R on all cDNA. In the original analysis: Normalization of each sample was performed by random selection of 1 million high-quality reads, each carrying a distinct molecular identifier. Instead of being binned into consensus sequences, reads that shared molecular identifiers were thrown out. CDR3 identification, clonotype clustering and error correction used MiTCR with a Q25 quality threshold and the strictest error-elimination algorithm. A nonparametric unseen species model using Euler transformation provided a lower-bound estimate of total TCR beta diversity. TCRdb reprocessing: public reads trimmed at Q25 with fastp, clones called with MiXCR, in-frame beta chains kept. Each CDR3 protein appears once, grouped with its most common genes and DNA. Clone size and V and J calls follow TCRdb, not the original study. Across this sample there are approximately 820,000 distinct CDR3 sequences, with approximately 48% seen only once. The ten largest clones add up to under 20% of the sample.

Donors were approximately 42 systemically healthy Caucasian individuals from Russia aged 6 to 90 years. Each donor gave 8 to 10 milliliters of peripheral blood, collected into EDTA-treated Vacutainer tubes. Ficoll-Paque density-gradient centrifugation was used to isolate PBMCs, with at least 6.5 million per sample. Trizol reagent was used to extract total RNA from the PBMCs, yielding at least 5 micrograms per sample. The percentages of naive CD45RAhigh/CD27high T cells were determined by flow cytometry on a PBMC aliquot from every donor. This record comes from a study of blood T cells in healthy people across ages (dated by TCRdb to 2015 to 2017). Broadly, across the study: In model experiments, template switching captured about one uniquely barcoded TCR beta cDNA molecule for every two T cells. To avoid experimental bias, donors of different ages were distributed randomly across sequencing lanes. The donors were split into four age groups: young (average about 16 years), middle-aged (about 40), aged (over 55) and long-lived (82). Two additional independent replicas of 1 million unique cDNA reads from the same blood draw were analyzed for two donors (one aged 18 to 30 and one aged 80 or older). The study measured age-related changes in TCR beta repertoire diversity using deep sequencing normalized with unique cDNA molecular identifiers.

Here is what the overall study found, with its caveats: Compared with the aged group, the long-lived group had more naive CD4+ T cells, fewer expanded clones and increased TCR diversity, a pattern suggesting age selection. As age increased, observed TCR beta diversity per million T cells dropped in a roughly linear way, and a significant reduction was already evident by age about 36. Because donor CMV infection status was unknown, age-related changes in expanded clonotypes were potentially confounded. A strong correlation was found between observed TCR beta diversity and the percentage of naive T cells measured by flow cytometry. Estimates of total diversity based on one million sequenced T cells were considered lower bounds and underestimates. Because profiling used bulk unsorted PBMCs, naive and antigen-experienced compartments could not be compared conclusively.

CDR1 is given as SGHRS and CDR2 as YFSETQ, both from the germline V gene. The CDR3 starts with the cysteine, ends with the phenylalanine, and has 17 residues. The retained sequence is limited to the CDR3, 51 bases, with the frame set at the first base. V is trimmed back by 3 bases and J by 2 bases, and the junction contains 5 bases that no gene match accounts for. The sample comprised blood. This chain joins TRBV5-1 to TRBJ2-5, and 15 junctional nucleotides match TRBD2. The sequence was obtained from a man aged 55 to 70 in good health. The CDR3 protein: CASSWGTSGGLQETQYF. The DNA is TGCGCCAGCAGCTGGGGGACTAGCGGGGGGCTACAAGAGACCCAGTACTTC.